The sequence of this T cell receptor beta chain was determined in a study of T cell responses to AZD1222 COVID-19 vaccine. Study-wide results and caveats: Clonal diversity may have been underestimated, and the donors were mostly white British, with more females than males.

Sequencing used immunoSEQ multiplex PCR; TCRdb keeps in-frame clones, though not all of them. The top ten hold 2% to 2.5% of the sample, which has approximately 100,000 clones, 87% seen once. This clone was counted a single time. Its target is not known. The CDR3 has 17 residues. V gave up 1 base and J gave up 5 bases; unmatched junction bases: 11. Germline V gene lookup returns CDR1 SEHNR and CDR2 FQNEAQ (reference sequence). The receptor comes from an adult who received the AZD1222 COVID-19 vaccine. The chain is built from TRBV7-9 and TRBJ2-5; 9 bases are shared with TRBD2. The material was peripheral blood, obtained 28 days after the second AZD1222 dose. The CDR3 reads CASSLGLADNPGETQYF. The CDR3 region has the DNA TGTGCCAGCAGCTTAGGACTAGCGGACAACCCAGGGGAGACCCAGTACTTC.